This T cell receptor beta chain was recorded in a study of blood T cell repertoires in COVID-19. About the study: Samples representing acute and convalescent COVID-19 were sourced from the United States, Italy and Spain. Sample material is recorded as cDNA or gDNA derived from T cells, B-cell-depleted T cells, or PBMCs.

This clone was seen more than once but under ten times. Sequencing was performed with immunoSEQ multiplex PCR; in TCRdb, only in-frame clones are kept and a portion is missing. The sample includes fewer than 150,000 clones, about four fifths of them seen just once. The TCR sequence derives from a human donor in a cohort sampled during active COVID-19. Specimen: peripheral blood.

In DNA form, the CDR3 reads TGTGCCAGCAGCCAAGAGACAGGGCCCTACGAGCAGTACTTC. Amino acids: CASSQETGPYEQYF. The V and J genes are TRBV4-2 and TRBJ2-7; TRBD1 agrees at 7 bases. This CDR3 is built from 14 residues. V was clipped by 0 bases and J by 2 bases; unmatched bases: 1. Germline CDR1 reads LGHNA; CDR2 reads YNFKEQ.